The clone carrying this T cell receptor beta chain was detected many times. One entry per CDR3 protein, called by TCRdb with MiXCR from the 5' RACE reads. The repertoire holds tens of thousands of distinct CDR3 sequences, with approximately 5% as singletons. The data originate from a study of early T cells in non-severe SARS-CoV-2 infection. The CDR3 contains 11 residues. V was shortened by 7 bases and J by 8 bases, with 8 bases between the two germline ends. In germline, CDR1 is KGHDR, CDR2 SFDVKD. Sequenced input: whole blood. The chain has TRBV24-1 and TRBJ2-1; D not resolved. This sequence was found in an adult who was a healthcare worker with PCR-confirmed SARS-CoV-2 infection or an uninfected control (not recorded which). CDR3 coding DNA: TGTGCCACCAGATTCGGGTATGAGCAGTTCTTC. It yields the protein CATRFGYEQFF.